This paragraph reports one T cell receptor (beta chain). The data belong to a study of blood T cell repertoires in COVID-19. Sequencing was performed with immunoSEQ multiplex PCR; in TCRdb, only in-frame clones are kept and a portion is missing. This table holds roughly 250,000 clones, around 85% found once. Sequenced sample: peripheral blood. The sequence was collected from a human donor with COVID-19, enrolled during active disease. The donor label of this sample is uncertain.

This CDR3 is CASSRRPSGSSYNEQFF. In DNA form, the CDR3 reads TGTGCCAGTAGCCGCCGTCCCAGCGGGAGCTCCTACAATGAGCAGTTCTTC. V gene TRBV19 combines with J gene TRBJ2-1; TRBD2 matches 8 bases. The CDR3 consists of 17 residues. The ends lost 6 bases at V and 0 bases at J; junction bases unmatched: 10. Germline values: CDR1 LNHDA, CDR2 SQIVND (reference sequence).